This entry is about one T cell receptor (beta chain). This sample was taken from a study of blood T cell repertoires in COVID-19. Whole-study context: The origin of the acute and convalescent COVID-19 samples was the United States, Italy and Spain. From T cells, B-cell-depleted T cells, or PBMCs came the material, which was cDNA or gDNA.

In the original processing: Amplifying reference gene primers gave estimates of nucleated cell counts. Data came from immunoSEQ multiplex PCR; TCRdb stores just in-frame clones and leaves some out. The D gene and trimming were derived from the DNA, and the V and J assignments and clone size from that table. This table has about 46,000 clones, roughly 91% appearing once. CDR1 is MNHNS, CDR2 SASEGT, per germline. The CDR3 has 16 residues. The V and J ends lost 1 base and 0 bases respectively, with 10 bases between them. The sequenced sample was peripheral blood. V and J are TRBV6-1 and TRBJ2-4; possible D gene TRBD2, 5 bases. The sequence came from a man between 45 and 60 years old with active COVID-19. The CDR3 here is CASSEVGLLAKNIQYF. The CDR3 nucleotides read TGTGCCAGCAGTGAAGTAGGACTTCTAGCCAAAAACATTCAGTACTTC.